These 24 T cell receptor beta chains were all obtained from the same sample, sequenced in a study of cytomegalovirus exposure and HLA in healthy donors (dated by TCRdb to the late 2010s). Libraries were prepared through the immunoSEQ multiplex PCR assay. Sourced from immuneACCESS, this table was stored by TCRdb with only in-frame sequences that have V and J called. A share of the clones is absent; for the studies checked, an unresolved V gene accounts for under half, and the remainder has no known explanation. In this sample the table shows under 150,000 clones, 90% to 95% of which occur a single time. The biggest ten clones account for approximately 0.7% of the sample. The sequencing sample was made of PBMCs. The receptors shown here come from a man aged 18 to 29 in good health and CMV-seronegative.

V is TRBV28 and J is TRBJ1-2; D is possibly TRBD1 (6 bases). The V end lost 4 bases, the J end lost 4 bases, and 16 bases lay between the germline ends. CDR1 is MDHEN and CDR2 is SYDVKM in the germline V gene. The CDR3 sequence is 15 residues long. The CDR3: CASSYRPPDSYGYTF. The CDR3 coding sequence is TGTGCCAGCAGTTATCGTCCGCCGGACAGCTATGGCTACACCTTC.

This clone was observed a handful of times. The V call is TRBV5-4, the J call TRBJ1-6; TRBD1 might be the D (5 bases). Germline CDR1 SGHNT, CDR2 YYREEE (reference sequence). CDR3 length: 14 amino acids. The germline V and J ends were trimmed by 4 bases and 5 bases, with 10 bases remaining between them. The CDR3 sequence: CASSIPGNNSPLHF. The DNA for the CDR3 is TGTGCCAGCAGCATTCCAGGGAATAATTCACCCCTCCACTTT. Drawing the rest from reference TRBV5-4 and TRBJ1-6, the complete variable domain is ETGVTQSPTHLIKTRGQQVTLRCSSQSGHNTVSWYQQALGQGPQFIFQYYREEENGRGNFPPRFSGLQFPNYSSELNVNALELDDSALYLCASSIPGNNSPLHFGNGTRLTVT.

The chain recombines TRBV11-3 with TRBJ1-1, with 7 nucleotides matching TRBD1. V shed 5 bases, J shed 5 bases, and the junction held 11 bases outside the gene matches. Germline-derived CDR1 and CDR2 are SGHNT and YENEEA. There are 15 residues in the CDR3. CDR3 coding DNA: TGTGCCAGCAGCCCTCCGACAGGGTCTCATACTGAAGCTTTCTTT. It codes for CASSPPTGSHTEAFF.

The chain recombines TRBV18 with TRBJ2-2; D possibly corresponds to TRBD1 (5 bases). Trimming removed 6 bases from V and 1 base from J, with 9 bases in between. CDR1 and CDR2 from the germline V gene are KGHSH and LQKENI. This CDR3 spans 14 amino acids. The CDR3 spells CASSQQVNTGELFF. Here the CDR3 DNA reads TGTGCCAGCTCCCAACAGGTGAACACCGGGGAGCTGTTTTTT. The full variable domain, in which reference TRBV18 and TRBJ2-2 provide the parts outside the CDR3, is NAGVMQNPRHLVRRRGQEARLRCSPMKGHSHVYWYRQLPEEGLKFMVYLQKENIIDESGMPKERFSAEFPKEGPSILRIQQVVRGDSAAYFCASSQQVNTGELFFGEGSRLTVL.

This clone was seen only once. This chain uses TRBV7-8 with TRBJ1-3, with TRBD1 identical over 9 bases. The trim removed 4 bases at V and 1 base at J, leaving 8 bases unmatched. In germline, CDR1 is SGHVS, CDR2 FQNEAQ. The CDR3 runs to 17 residues. CDR3 in amino acids: CASSSRTGDRSGNTIYF. Written as DNA, the CDR3 is TGTGCCAGCAGCTCGAGGACAGGGGATCGTTCTGGAAACACCATATATTTT.

The chain carries TRBV4-3 and TRBJ2-3; a weak D match, TRBD2 (6 bases). This CDR3 contains 14 residues. V was trimmed by 3 bases and J by 0 bases, leaving 7 bases between them. Germline V CDR1 and CDR2: LGHNA, YSLEER. This chain's CDR3 is CASSQRGSTDTQYF. In DNA, the CDR3 is TGCGCCAGCAGCCAGCGGGGAAGCACAGATACGCAGTATTTT.

This chain joins TRBV11-3 and TRBJ2-1; D is possibly TRBD2 (6 bases). The CDR3 has 13 residues. The germline V and J ends were trimmed by 0 bases and 8 bases, with 8 bases remaining between them. Germline-derived CDR1 and CDR2 are SGHNT and YENEEA. CDR3 bases: TGTGCCAGCAGCTTAGATGCTAGCGATGAGCAGTTCTTC. It specifies CASSLDASDEQFF. Full variable domain (remainder filled in from reference TRBV11-3 and TRBJ2-1): EAGVVQSPRYKIIEKKQPVAFWCNPISGHNTLYWYLQNLGQGPELLIRYENEEAVDDSQLPKDRFSAERLKGVDSTLKIQPAELGDSAVYLCASSLDASDEQFFGPGTRLTVL.

The chain is built from TRBV5-1 and TRBJ2-1; 8 nucleotides match TRBD2. The V gene end was trimmed by 0 bases and the J gene end by 8 bases; junction bases not matched to a gene: 4. Germline V gene lookup returns CDR1 SGHRS and CDR2 YFSETQ. This CDR3 is built from 14 residues. CDR3 region: CASSLAGGKDEQFF. For the CDR3, the DNA is TGCGCCAGCAGCTTGGCGGGGGGGAAGGATGAGCAGTTCTTC.

The gene calls are TRBV21-1 and TRBJ2-1; the D call of TRBD2 is as the table states it, not checked on the DNA. TRBV21-1 is a documented pseudogene. The CDR3 runs to 20 residues. The CDR3 coding sequence is TGTGCCAGCAGCACACCAGGACTAGCGGGGGGTCTCAGTCAAATTGGTGAGCAGTTCTTC. Translation gives CASSTPGLAGGLSQIGEQFF.

This clone has more than one count but fewer than ten. V and J are TRBV5-1 and TRBJ2-6, with 10 bases lining up with TRBD1. This CDR3 region has 17 residues. From germline, CDR1 is SGHRS and CDR2 YFSETQ. The J segment lost 2 bases and the V segment lost 1 base, leaving 3 bases of the junction unmatched. The CDR3 DNA follows: TGCGCCAGCAGCTTGCCCGACAGGGGGCCTGGGGCCAACGTCCTGACTTTC. Its protein is CASSLPDRGPGANVLTF.

V is TRBV11-2 and J is TRBJ2-2; 10 bases are a match to TRBD1. The CDR3 is made up of 16 amino acids. V lost 5 bases to trimming and J lost 4 bases; unmatched junction nucleotides: 7. The germline V gene encodes CDR1 SGHAT and CDR2 FQNNGV. CDR3 nucleotide sequence: TGTGCCAGCAGCCACAACGGACAGGGGGGCACCGGGGAGCTGTTTTTT. Translation gives CASSHNGQGGTGELFF.

CDR3 amino acids: CASSPDSGGGTQYF. The CDR3 DNA sequence: TGCGCCAGCAGCCCGGACTCTGGTGGTGGGACCCAGTACTTC. The chain carries TRBV4-1 and TRBJ2-5; possible D gene TRBD2, 5 bases. V lost 4 bases, J lost 7 bases, and 16 bases lay in between. This CDR3 is 14 amino acids long. Germline CDR1 MGHRA, CDR2 YSYEKL.

The genes are TRBV6-5 and TRBJ1-2, with 7 positions matching TRBD1. The CDR3 spans 15 residues. The germline V gene encodes CDR1 MNHEY and CDR2 SVGAGI. Unmatched junction bases numbered 10, after V lost 5 bases and J lost 4 bases. CDR3 DNA sequence: TGTGCCAGCAGTCAACCCCGACAGGGAACCTATGGCTACACCTTC. It yields the protein CASSQPRQGTYGYTF.

This chain links TRBV5-8 with TRBJ1-5; 7 nucleotides align to TRBD1. CDR1 SGHTS and CDR2 YDEGEE come from the germline V gene. The CDR3 is made up of 15 amino acids. V lost 5 bases to trimming and J lost 4 bases; unmatched junction nucleotides: 9. In nucleotides, the CDR3 is TGTGCCAGCAGTTATGGGACAGCAAGAAATCAGCCCCAGCATTTT. Translating gives CASSYGTARNQPQHF.

The genes are TRBV23-1 and TRBJ2-5, with D perhaps TRBD1 (6 bases). Being an ORF, TRBV23-1 has a function that is uncertain. Trimming took off 2 bases at V and 1 base at J, with 14 bases between the two ends. The CDR3 sequence is 16 residues long. CDR3 residues: CASSQEDQGRQETQYF. CDR3 DNA: TGCGCCAGCAGTCAAGAAGACCAGGGGCGCCAAGAGACCCAGTACTTC.

This sequence joins TRBV27 and TRBJ1-5; D is ambiguous. The CDR3 length is 15 residues. V was clipped by 2 bases and J by 0 bases, with 8 bases between them. CDR1 and CDR2 from the germline V gene are MNHEY and SMNVEV (reference sequence). For the CDR3, the DNA is TGTGCCAGCAGTTTAGAGGGTGATAGCAATCAGCCCCAGCATTTT. Encoded protein: CASSLEGDSNQPQHF.

V gene TRBV5-1 combines with J gene TRBJ2-1, with D perhaps matching TRBD2 (6 bases). There are 18 residues in the CDR3. V shed 0 bases and J shed 6 bases, with 22 bases lying between them. Germline V lookup: CDR1 SGHRS, CDR2 YFSETQ. CDR3 region: CASSLGLEGPVLRNEQFF. The CDR3 nucleotides read TGCGCCAGCAGCTTGGGTTTGGAGGGTCCGGTATTACGCAATGAGCAGTTCTTC.

The chain carries TRBV5-6 and TRBJ2-1; 13 bases align to TRBD2. This CDR3 has 15 amino acids. The trim removed 6 bases at V and 8 bases at J, leaving 8 bases unmatched. Germline V lookup: CDR1 SGHDT, CDR2 YYEEEE. The CDR3 DNA is TGTGCCAGCATCGTAGGGACTAGCGGGGCCGATGAGCAGTTCTTC. Amino acids: CASIVGTSGADEQFF.

J is TRBJ1-1 and V is TRBV7-8, with D unclear. The V end lost 5 bases, the J end lost 5 bases, and 15 bases lay between the germline ends. CDR1 is SGHVS and CDR2 is FQNEAQ in the germline V gene. The CDR3 loop spans 14 amino acids. The CDR3 DNA sequence: TGTGCCAGCAGCCTTTCTATAACCGGTACTGAAGCTTTCTTT. Protein sequence: CASSLSITGTEAFF.

The chain joins TRBV14 to TRBJ1-2; D call uncertain. V was trimmed by 6 bases and J by 4 bases, leaving 12 bases between them. This CDR3 contains 13 residues. Germline V gene sequence: CDR1 SGHDN, CDR2 FVKESK. CDR3 protein: CASSPSTLYGYTF. CDR3 bases: TGTGCCAGCAGTCCGAGTACCCTCTATGGCTACACCTTC. Drawing the rest from reference TRBV14 and TRBJ1-2, the complete variable domain is EAGVTQFPSHSVIEKGQTVTLRCDPISGHDNLYWYRRVMGKEIKFLLHFVKESKQDESGMPNNRFLAERTGGTYSTLKVQPAELEDSGVYFCASSPSTLYGYTFGSGTRLTVV.

CDR3 coding DNA: TGCGCCAGCAGAGCTAGCGGGAGCTCCTACAATGAGCAGTTCTTC. The encoded protein is CASRASGSSYNEQFF. This sequence joins TRBV5-1 and TRBJ2-1; 10 bases fit TRBD2. The CDR3 is made up of 15 amino acids. The V gene's germline CDR1 is SGHRS and CDR2 YFSETQ. J gave up 0 bases and V 5 bases, and 2 bases lay outside the gene matches.

The chain carries TRBV4-3 and TRBJ1-1, with D possibly TRBD1 on 6 matching bases. Deletions cut 4 bases from V and 5 bases from J, with 14 bases between. CDR3 length: 14 amino acids. Germline CDR1 reads LGHNA; CDR2 reads YSLEER. The CDR3 here is CASSPNKQGTEAFF. In DNA form, the CDR3 reads TGCGCCAGCAGCCCCAATAAGCAGGGGACTGAAGCTTTCTTT.

This sequence joins TRBV4-1 and TRBJ1-5; D gene ambiguous. This CDR3 spans 14 amino acids. V was shortened by 7 bases and J by 6 bases, with 16 bases between the two germline ends. Germline V lookup: CDR1 MGHRA, CDR2 YSYEKL. Written as DNA, the CDR3 is TGCGCCAGCAACCAGAAAGGTTGGAGTCAGCCCCAGCATTTT. It encodes CASNQKGWSQPQHF.

The chain has TRBV7-2 and TRBJ2-2, with D tentatively TRBD1 (5 bases). CDR1 SGHTA and CDR2 FQGNSA come from the germline V gene. There are 15 residues in the CDR3. V dropped 2 bases and J dropped 3 bases, with 10 bases sitting between them. The chain's CDR3 is CASSLIGADTGELFF. Here the CDR3 DNA reads TGTGCCAGCAGCTTAATAGGGGCGGACACCGGGGAGCTGTTTTTT.